Listed here is a single TCR beta chain. Through a sample-barcoded 5' primer and a J-beta primer mix, a second PCR was run for 7 to 11 cycles. One entry per CDR3 protein results from TCRdb running MiXCR on the 5' RACE reads. Of about 930,000 distinct CDR3 sequences detected, almost 30% appear once; the ten largest clones hold roughly 10%. This sample was taken from a study of blood T cells in healthy people across ages. From germline, CDR1 is PRHDT and CDR2 FYEKMQ (reference sequence). The V and J ends lost 4 bases and 2 bases, in that order; junction bases with no gene match: 13. The CDR3 is 17 residues long. The same sample was also studied in work on T cells of mothers and their children. From that study: In each mother, TCR beta CDR3 reads exceeded 10 million; in each child, they numbered some 3 million.

The source of this sequence is a woman in her thirties or forties in good health. The sample taken for sequencing was blood. The V and J genes are TRBV13 and TRBJ2-5; 7 nucleotides match TRBD1. The CDR3 DNA follows: TGTGCCAGCAGCTCCCTCCCCTCCAGGGGGAGTCAAGAGACCCAGTACTTC. Residues: CASSSLPSRGSQETQYF.